Ten or more counts support the clone carrying this TCR beta chain. The data were taken from a study of regulatory T cells in long-lasting Graves disease. With 4 bases removed from V and 1 base from J, the gap between germline ends came to 16 bases. Germline assignment: CDR1 ENHRY and CDR2 SYGVKD. The CDR3 has 16 residues. The time point here: persistent/refractory GD, antithyroid drugs over 5 years with positive TRAb. PBMCs were the source of the RNA used for TCR sequencing. CDR3 regions were amplified by Arm-PCR using iRepertoire HTBI primers to build TCR beta libraries. A single record per CDR3 protein comes from TCRdb applying MiXCR to the multiplex PCR reads. There are 400,000 or so distinct CDR3 sequences in the sample; 20% to 25% occur only once, and roughly 28% lies in the top ten.

The receptor's source is a female donor with Graves disease. This sequence joins TRBV10-3 and TRBJ2-5; tentative D call: TRBD1 (5 bases). This specimen was peripheral blood mononuclear cells (PBMCs), taken when the disease was refractory, from a patient treated with antithyroid drugs. CDR3 protein: CAISANAGSVQETQYF. As DNA, the CDR3 is TGTGCCATCAGTGCCAACGCAGGGTCAGTCCAAGAGACCCAGTACTTC.